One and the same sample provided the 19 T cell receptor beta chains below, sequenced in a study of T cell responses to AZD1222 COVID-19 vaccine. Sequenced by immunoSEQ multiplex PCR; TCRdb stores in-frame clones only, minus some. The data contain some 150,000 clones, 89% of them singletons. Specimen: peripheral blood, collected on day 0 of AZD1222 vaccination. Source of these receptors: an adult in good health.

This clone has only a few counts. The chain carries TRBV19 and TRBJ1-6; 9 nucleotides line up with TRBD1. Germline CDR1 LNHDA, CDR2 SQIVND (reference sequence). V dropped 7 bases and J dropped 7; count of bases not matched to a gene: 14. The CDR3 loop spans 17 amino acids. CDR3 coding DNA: TGTGCCAGTAATCTCCGGCCCGGGACAGGGAGGAATTCACCCCTCCACTTT. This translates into CASNLRPGTGRNSPLHF.

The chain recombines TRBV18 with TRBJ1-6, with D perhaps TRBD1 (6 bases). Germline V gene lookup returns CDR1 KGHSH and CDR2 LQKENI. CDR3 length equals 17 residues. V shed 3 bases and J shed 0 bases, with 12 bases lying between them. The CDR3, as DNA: TGTGCCAGCTCACCTGGCAGGGGAATCTCCTATAATTCACCCCTCCACTTT. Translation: CASSPGRGISYNSPLHF.

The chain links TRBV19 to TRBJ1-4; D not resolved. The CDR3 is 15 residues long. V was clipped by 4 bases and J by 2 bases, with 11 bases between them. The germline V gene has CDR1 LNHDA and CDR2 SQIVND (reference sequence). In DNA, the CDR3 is TGTGCCAGTAGTACATTCGGCTGGACTAATGAAAAACTGTTTTTT. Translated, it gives CASSTFGWTNEKLFF.

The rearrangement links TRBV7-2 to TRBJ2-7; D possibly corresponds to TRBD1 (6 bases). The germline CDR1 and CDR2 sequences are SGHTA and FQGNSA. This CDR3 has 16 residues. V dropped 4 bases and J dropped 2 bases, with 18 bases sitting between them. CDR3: CASSSGAGFGPYEQYF. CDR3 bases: TGTGCCAGCAGCTCAGGGGCAGGGTTTGGTCCCTACGAGCAGTACTTC.

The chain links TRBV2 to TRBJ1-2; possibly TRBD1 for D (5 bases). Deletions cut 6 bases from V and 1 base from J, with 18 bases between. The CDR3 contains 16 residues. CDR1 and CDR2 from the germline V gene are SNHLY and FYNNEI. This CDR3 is CASRAGSLNFNYGYTF. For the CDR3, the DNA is TGTGCCAGCAGGGCAGGGAGCCTGAACTTTAACTATGGCTACACCTTC.

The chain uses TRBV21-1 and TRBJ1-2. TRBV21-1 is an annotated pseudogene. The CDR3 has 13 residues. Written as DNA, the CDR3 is TGTGCCACCCGAGGACCCGACGGGTATGGCTACACCTTC. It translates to CATRGPDGYGYTF.

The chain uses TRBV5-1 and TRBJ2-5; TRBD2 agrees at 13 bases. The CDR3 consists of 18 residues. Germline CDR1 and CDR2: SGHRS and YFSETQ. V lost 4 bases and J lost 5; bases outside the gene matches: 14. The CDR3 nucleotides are TGCGCCAGCAGCGGGGGACTAGCGGGGATTATGCGGGTGGAGACCCAGTACTTC. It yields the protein CASSGGLAGIMRVETQYF. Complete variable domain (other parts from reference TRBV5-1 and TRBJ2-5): KAGVTQTPRYLIKTRGQQVTLSCSPISGHRSVSWYQQTPGQGLQFLFEYFSETQRNKGNFPGRFSGRQFSNSRSEMNVSTLELGDSALYLCASSGGLAGIMRVETQYFGPGTRLLVL.

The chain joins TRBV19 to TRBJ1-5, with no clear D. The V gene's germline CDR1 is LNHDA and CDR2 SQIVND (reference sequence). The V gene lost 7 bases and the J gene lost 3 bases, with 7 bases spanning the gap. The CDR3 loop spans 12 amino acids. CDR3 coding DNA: TGTGCCAGTACGGCAGTCAATCAGCCCCAGCATTTT. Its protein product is CASTAVNQPQHF.

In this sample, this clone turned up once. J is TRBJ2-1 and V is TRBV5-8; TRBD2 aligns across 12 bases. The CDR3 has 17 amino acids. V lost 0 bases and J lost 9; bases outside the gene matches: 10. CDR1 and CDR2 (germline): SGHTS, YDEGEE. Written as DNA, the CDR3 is TGTGCCAGCAGCTTGGCCCCCCTAGCGGGAGGGCCGGGTGAGCAGTTCTTC. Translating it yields CASSLAPLAGGPGEQFF.

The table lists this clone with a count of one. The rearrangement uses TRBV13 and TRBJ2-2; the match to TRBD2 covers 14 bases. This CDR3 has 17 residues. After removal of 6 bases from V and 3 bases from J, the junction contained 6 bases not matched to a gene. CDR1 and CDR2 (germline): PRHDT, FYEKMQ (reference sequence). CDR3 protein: CASSRRTSGRYTGELFF. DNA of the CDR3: TGTGCCAGCAGTAGAAGGACTAGCGGGAGGTACACCGGGGAGCTGTTTTTT. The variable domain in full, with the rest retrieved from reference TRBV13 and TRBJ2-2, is AAGVIQSPRHLIKEKRETATLKCYPIPRHDTVYWYQQGPGQDPQFLISFYEKMQSDKGSIPDRFSAQQFSDYHSELNMSSLELGDSALYFCASSRRTSGRYTGELFFGEGSRLTVL.

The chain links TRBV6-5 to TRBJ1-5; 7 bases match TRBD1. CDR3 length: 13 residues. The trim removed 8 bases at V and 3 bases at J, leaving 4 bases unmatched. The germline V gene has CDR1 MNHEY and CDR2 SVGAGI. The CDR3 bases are TGTGCCAGCCTAGGGACAGTCAATCAGCCCCAGCATTTT. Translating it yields CASLGTVNQPQHF.

CDR3 sequence reads: CASSLEAGYNEQFF. The CDR3 nucleotides are TGTGCCAGCAGCTTAGAGGCAGGTTACAATGAGCAGTTCTTC. The chain is built from TRBV11-2 and TRBJ2-1; D is undetermined. From germline, CDR1 is SGHAT and CDR2 FQNNGV. This CDR3 is 14 amino acids long. Trimming removed 0 bases at V and 4 bases at J, with 7 bases between.

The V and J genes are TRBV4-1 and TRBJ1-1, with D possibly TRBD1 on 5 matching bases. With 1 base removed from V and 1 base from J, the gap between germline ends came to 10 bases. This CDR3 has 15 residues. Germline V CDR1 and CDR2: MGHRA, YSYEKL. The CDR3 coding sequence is TGCGCCAGCAGCCAAGCAAAGGGGACGAACACTGAAGCTTTCTTT. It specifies CASSQAKGTNTEAFF.

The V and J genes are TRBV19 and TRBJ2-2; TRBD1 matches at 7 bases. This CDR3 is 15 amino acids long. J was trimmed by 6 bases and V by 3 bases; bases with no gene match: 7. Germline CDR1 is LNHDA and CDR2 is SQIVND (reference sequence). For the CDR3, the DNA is TGTGCCAGTAGTATTCGGAAAAGGGGGCCCGGGGAGCTGTTTTTT. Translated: CASSIRKRGPGELFF.

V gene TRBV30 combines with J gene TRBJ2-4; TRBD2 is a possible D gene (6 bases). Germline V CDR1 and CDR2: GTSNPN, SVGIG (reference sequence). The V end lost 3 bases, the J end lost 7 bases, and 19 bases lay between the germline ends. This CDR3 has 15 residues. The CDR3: CAWRAGSLAGNIQYF. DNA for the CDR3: TGTGCCTGGAGGGCGGGGTCCCTAGCCGGGAACATTCAGTACTTC.

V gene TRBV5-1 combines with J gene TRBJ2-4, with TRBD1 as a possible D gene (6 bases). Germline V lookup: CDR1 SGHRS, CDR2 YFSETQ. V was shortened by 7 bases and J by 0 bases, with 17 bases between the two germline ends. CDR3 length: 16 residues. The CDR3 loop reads CASRSYTGLAKNIQYF. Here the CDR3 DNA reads TGCGCCAGCCGCTCGTATACAGGGTTAGCCAAAAACATTCAGTACTTC.

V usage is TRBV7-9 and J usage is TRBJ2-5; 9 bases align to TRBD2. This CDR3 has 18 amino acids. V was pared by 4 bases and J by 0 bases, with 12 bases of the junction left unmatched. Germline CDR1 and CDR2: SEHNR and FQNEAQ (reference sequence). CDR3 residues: CASSSRLLPSGNQETQYF. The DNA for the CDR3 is TGTGCCAGCAGCTCCCGCCTACTGCCTAGCGGGAACCAAGAGACCCAGTACTTC. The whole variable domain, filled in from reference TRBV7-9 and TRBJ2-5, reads DTGVSQNPRHKITKRGQNVTFRCDPISEHNRLYWYRQTLGQGPEFLTYFQNEAQLEKSRLLSDRFSAERPKGSFSTLEIQRTEQGDSAMYLCASSSRLLPSGNQETQYFGPGTRLLVL.

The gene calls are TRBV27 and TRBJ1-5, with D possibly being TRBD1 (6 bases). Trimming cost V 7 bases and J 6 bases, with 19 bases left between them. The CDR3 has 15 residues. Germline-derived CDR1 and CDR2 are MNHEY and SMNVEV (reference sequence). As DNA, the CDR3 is TGTGCCAGCACCCCTACAGGGCTTTCGGGTCAGCCCCAGCATTTT. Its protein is CASTPTGLSGQPQHF.

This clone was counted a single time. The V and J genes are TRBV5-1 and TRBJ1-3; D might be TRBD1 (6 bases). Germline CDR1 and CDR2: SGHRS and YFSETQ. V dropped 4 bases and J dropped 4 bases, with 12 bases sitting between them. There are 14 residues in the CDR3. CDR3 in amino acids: CASSDGTPGNTIYF. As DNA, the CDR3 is TGCGCCAGCAGCGACGGGACACCCGGAAACACCATATATTTT.